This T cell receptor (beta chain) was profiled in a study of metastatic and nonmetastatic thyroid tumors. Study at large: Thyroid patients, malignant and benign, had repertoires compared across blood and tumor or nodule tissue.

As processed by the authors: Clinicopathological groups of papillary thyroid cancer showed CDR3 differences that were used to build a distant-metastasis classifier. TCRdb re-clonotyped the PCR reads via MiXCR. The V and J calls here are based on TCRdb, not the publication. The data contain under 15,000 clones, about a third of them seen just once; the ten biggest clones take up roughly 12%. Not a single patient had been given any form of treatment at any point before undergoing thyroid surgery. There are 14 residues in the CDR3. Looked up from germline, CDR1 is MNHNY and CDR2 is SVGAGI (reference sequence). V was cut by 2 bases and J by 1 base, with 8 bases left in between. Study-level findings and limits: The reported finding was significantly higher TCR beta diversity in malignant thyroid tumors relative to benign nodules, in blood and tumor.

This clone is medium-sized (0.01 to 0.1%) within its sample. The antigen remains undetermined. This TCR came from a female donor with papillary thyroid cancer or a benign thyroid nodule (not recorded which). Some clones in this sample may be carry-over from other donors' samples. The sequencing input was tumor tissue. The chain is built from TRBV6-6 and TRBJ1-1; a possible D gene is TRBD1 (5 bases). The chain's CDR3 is CASSYAGGNTEAFF. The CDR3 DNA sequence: TGTGCCAGCAGTTACGCCGGGGGGAACACTGAAGCTTTCTTT.